This passage covers 29 T cell receptor beta chains from one sample sequenced in a study of cytomegalovirus exposure and HLA in healthy donors. The PCR had 60 Vbeta and 13 Jbeta primers. Data came from immunoSEQ multiplex PCR; TCRdb stores just in-frame clones and leaves some out. The table includes fewer than 200,000 clones, approximately 71% detected once. The source material was PBMCs. The receptors were gathered from a male donor in good health and CMV-seronegative.

A word on this clone: A read error may account for a junction end that differs from germline. The rearrangement uses TRBV7-9 and TRBJ2-7; possibly TRBD2 for D (5 bases). Germline values: CDR1 SEHNR, CDR2 FQNEAQ (reference sequence). This CDR3 is built from 18 residues. The CDR3 DNA reads as TGTTCCAGCAGCTCAACCGGACCTAGCTCTGTCCCGCGATACGAGCAGTACTTC. Translating it yields CSSSSTGPSSVPRYEQYF.

The V gene is TRBV19, the J gene TRBJ2-7; 8 bases are shared with TRBD1. This CDR3 is built from 16 residues. Trimming at V came to 4 bases and at J to 3 bases, leaving 11 bases not matched to a gene. Germline lookup yields CDR1 LNHDA and CDR2 SQIVND (reference sequence). CDR3 sequence: CASSTLRQGSYYEQYF. DNA of the CDR3: TGTGCCAGTAGTACCCTTCGACAGGGGAGCTACTACGAGCAGTACTTC.

A few counts support this clone. This chain uses TRBV5-1 with TRBJ2-7, with D possibly being TRBD1 (6 bases). Deletions cut 0 bases from V and 3 bases from J, with 13 bases between. Germline assignment: CDR1 SGHRS and CDR2 YFSETQ. The CDR3 totals 15 residues. The CDR3 spells CASSLGRQGSYEQYF. In DNA form, the CDR3 reads TGCGCCAGCAGCTTGGGGCGGCAGGGGAGCTACGAGCAGTACTTC.

The chain carries TRBV7-9 and TRBJ1-5, with TRBD1 as a possible D gene (5 bases). Trimming cost V 7 bases and J 7 bases, with 20 bases left between them. Germline V gene sequence: CDR1 SEHNR, CDR2 FQNEAQ (reference sequence). The CDR3 extends over 15 amino acids. CDR3 nucleotides: TGTGCCAGCACCATGGGGGGGGAAAAGGGACAGCCCCAGCATTTT. This gives the protein CASTMGGEKGQPQHF.

The chain recombines TRBV27 with TRBJ2-7, with 13 bases identical to TRBD2. J lost 2 bases, V lost 5 bases, and 6 bases had no gene match. The CDR3 is 16 amino acids. CDR1 is MNHEY and CDR2 is SMNVEV in the germline V gene (reference sequence). As DNA, the CDR3 is TGTGCCAGCAGTACCCTACTAGCGGGAGGGCCCTACGAGCAGTACTTC. Translated, it gives CASSTLLAGGPYEQYF.

The gene calls are TRBV4-1 and TRBJ2-7; no definite D call. Germline V gene sequence: CDR1 MGHRA, CDR2 YSYEKL. V was shortened by 1 base and J by 4 bases, with 14 bases between the two germline ends. The CDR3 extends over 15 amino acids. CDR3: CASSQGPGFIYEQYF. CDR3 in DNA: TGCGCCAGCAGCCAAGGTCCAGGATTTATTTACGAGCAGTACTTC.

The V call is TRBV2, the J call TRBJ2-7; 7 bases agree with TRBD2. The ends lost 2 bases at V and 4 bases at J; junction bases unmatched: 8. This CDR3 contains 15 residues. The germline V gene has CDR1 SNHLY and CDR2 FYNNEI. The CDR3 spells CASSESATSRYEQYF. The CDR3 DNA follows: TGTGCCAGCAGTGAATCGGCGACTAGCAGATACGAGCAGTACTTC.

This clone was picked up a small number of times. The chain links TRBV6-5 to TRBJ2-2; D is ambiguous. The CDR3 consists of 12 residues. V was clipped by 6 bases and J by 4 bases, with 6 bases between them. In germline, CDR1 is MNHEY, CDR2 SVGAGI. CDR3 DNA: TGTGCCAGCAGGGCAATCACCGGGGAGCTGTTTTTT. Its protein product is CASRAITGELFF.

The chain combines TRBV28 with TRBJ1-1; 7 bases are a match to TRBD1. After removal of 6 bases from V and 0 bases from J, the junction contained 4 bases not matched to a gene. The CDR3 contains 14 residues. Germline V gene data show CDR1 as MDHEN and CDR2 as SYDVKM. The CDR3 nucleotides are TGTGCCAGCAGACGACAGGGTGTGAACACTGAAGCTTTCTTT. Protein: CASRRQGVNTEAFF.

This rearrangement joins TRBV4-1 to TRBJ2-3; D is undetermined. This CDR3 spans 16 amino acids. V was cut by 2 bases and J by 2 bases, with 14 bases left in between. Germline CDR1 MGHRA, CDR2 YSYEKL. The chain's CDR3 is CASSQIALGFTDTQYF. CDR3 nucleotide sequence: TGCGCCAGCAGCCAAATTGCCCTAGGATTCACAGATACGCAGTATTTT.

In this sample, this clone turned up once. The CDR3 coding sequence is TGTGCCAGCTCACCACCGTGGCAGCGAAGATTTGGGGAGCTGTTTTTT. This encodes CASSPPWQRRFGELFF. The V call is TRBV18, the J call TRBJ2-2; no clear D gene. Per the germline V gene, CDR1 is KGHSH and CDR2 is LQKENI. V was clipped by 0 bases and J by 8 bases, with 16 bases between them. The CDR3 spans 16 residues.

This clone appeared once. The chain links TRBV19 to TRBJ1-5; TRBD1 aligns across 8 bases. The CDR3 has 17 amino acids. V lost 6 bases, J lost 3 bases, and 13 bases stayed unmatched. CDR1 and CDR2 (germline): LNHDA, SQIVND (reference sequence). In DNA form, the CDR3 reads TGTGCCAGTAGCCCAAGGGGGACAGGTTCCGTCAATCAGCCCCAGCATTTT. This codes for CASSPRGTGSVNQPQHF. The whole variable domain, remainder taken from reference TRBV19 and TRBJ1-5, is DGGITQSPKYLFRKEGQNVTLSCEQNLNHDAMYWYRQDPGQGLRLIYYSQIVNDFQKGDIAEGYSVSREKKESFPLTVTSAQKNPTAFYLCASSPRGTGSVNQPQHFGDGTRLSIL.

The rearrangement joins TRBV18 to TRBJ1-6; TRBD1 matches 9 bases. CDR1 is KGHSH and CDR2 is LQKENI in the germline V gene. The CDR3 has 15 amino acids. Germline trimming cut 1 base from V and 10 bases from J; bases unmatched to any gene: 5. The CDR3 protein is CASSPRDRAQSPLHF. The CDR3 coding sequence is TGTGCCAGCTCACCACGGGACAGGGCACAGTCACCCCTCCACTTT.

The CDR3 is CASSFGLGYEQFF. In nucleotides, the CDR3 is TGTGCCAGCAGCTTCGGACTAGGGTATGAGCAGTTCTTC. The rearrangement uses TRBV5-4 and TRBJ2-1, with 7 bases fitting TRBD2. With 2 bases clipped from V and 8 bases from J, the junction kept 4 bases outside the gene matches. Germline assignment: CDR1 SGHNT and CDR2 YYREEE (reference sequence). This CDR3 has 13 amino acids.

In DNA, the CDR3 is TGCGCCAGCAGCGGACCGGGACAGGACTCTGGGGCCAACGTCCTGACTTTC. Protein sequence: CASSGPGQDSGANVLTF. This chain joins TRBV5-1 and TRBJ2-6, with 8 positions matching TRBD1. Trimming removed 4 bases from V and 0 bases from J; junction bases left unmatched: 6. CDR3 size: 17 residues. Germline V lookup: CDR1 SGHRS, CDR2 YFSETQ.

The gene calls are TRBV19 and TRBJ1-5, with D hard to call. Looked up from germline, CDR1 is LNHDA and CDR2 is SQIVND (reference sequence). The CDR3 is 12 amino acids. The V end lost 3 bases, the J end lost 6 bases, and 6 bases lay between the germline ends. The CDR3 loop reads CASSIAIQPQHF. The CDR3 nucleotides read TGTGCCAGTAGTATCGCGATTCAGCCCCAGCATTTT.

This rearrangement joins TRBV9 to TRBJ2-7; the match to TRBD2 covers 7 bases. After removal of 0 bases from V and 4 bases from J, the junction contained 4 bases not matched to a gene. The germline gives CDR1 SGDLS, CDR2 YYNGEE. This CDR3 region has 14 residues. The CDR3 sequence: CASSVDGRQYEQYF. For the CDR3, the DNA is TGTGCCAGCAGCGTAGACGGGAGGCAATACGAGCAGTACTTC.

The rearrangement uses TRBV30 and TRBJ2-5, with D perhaps TRBD2 (7 bases). The V gene's germline CDR1 is GTSNPN and CDR2 SVGIG (reference sequence). V lost 4 bases and J 3 bases, leaving 18 bases between the germline ends. The CDR3 totals 15 residues. The CDR3 DNA sequence: TGTGCCTGGAAATGGGGGGGGCGCTGGGAAGAGACCCAGTACTTC. Translated: CAWKWGGRWEETQYF.

This clone was seen just once. The chain is built from TRBV9 and TRBJ1-2, with a weak D call TRBD1 (6 bases). The V end lost 0 bases, the J end lost 0 bases, and 9 bases lay between the germline ends. Germline-derived CDR1 and CDR2 are SGDLS and YYNGEE. The CDR3 extends over 15 amino acids. CDR3 loop: CASSVATGTNYGYTF. As DNA, the CDR3 is TGTGCCAGCAGCGTAGCAACAGGGACTAACTATGGCTACACCTTC.

The chain combines TRBV7-3 with TRBJ2-1; D is possibly TRBD1 (5 bases). This CDR3 contains 16 residues. Trimming took 5 bases from V and 0 from J, leaving 14 bases between them. CDR1 is SGHTA, CDR2 FQGTGA, per germline. This CDR3 reads CASSIEAGFSYNEQFF. Written as DNA, the CDR3 is TGTGCCAGCAGCATAGAGGCAGGGTTCTCCTACAATGAGCAGTTCTTC.

In this sample, this clone turned up a few times. This sequence joins TRBV5-8 and TRBJ2-5, with TRBD1 identical over 8 bases. Germline assignment: CDR1 SGHTS and CDR2 YDEGEE. After removal of 0 bases from V and 4 bases from J, the junction contained 2 bases not matched to a gene. This CDR3 is built from 14 residues. CDR3 nucleotide sequence: TGTGCCAGCAGCTTGGGACAGGGGTCAGAGACCCAGTACTTC. The encoded protein is CASSLGQGSETQYF.

This clone was seen just once. This rearrangement joins TRBV7-2 to TRBJ2-7; TRBD2 matches at 8 bases. The germline V gene encodes CDR1 SGHTA and CDR2 FQGNSA. V shed 1 base, J shed 2 bases, and the junction held 7 bases outside the gene matches. The length of the CDR3 is 16 residues. Here the CDR3 reads CASSLDSSGITYEQYF. The DNA of the CDR3 is TGTGCCAGCAGCTTAGATAGTAGCGGGATTACCTACGAGCAGTACTTC.

In this sample, this clone turned up a few times. The chain links TRBV5-1 to TRBJ2-1; the match to TRBD2 covers 9 bases. Germline-derived CDR1 and CDR2 are SGHRS and YFSETQ. This CDR3 contains 15 residues. Trimming took 1 base from V and 5 from J; bases not matched to a gene: 4. The CDR3 sequence: CASSLSLAGDNEQFF. The CDR3 DNA is TGCGCCAGCAGCTTGTCGTTAGCGGGAGACAATGAGCAGTTCTTC.

This clone was seen a single time. In DNA form, the CDR3 reads TGTGCCAGCAGTGAATTGGTGGAGACTGAAGCTTTCTTT. As protein: CASSELVETEAFF. This rearrangement joins TRBV2 to TRBJ1-1; D is unclear. In germline, CDR1 is SNHLY, CDR2 FYNNEI. The ends were cut back, 2 bases at V and 5 bases at J, with 9 bases in the middle. The CDR3 is 13 amino acids.

This sequence joins TRBV28 and TRBJ2-1; D is possibly TRBD1 (5 bases). The length of the CDR3 is 15 residues. In germline, CDR1 is MDHEN, CDR2 SYDVKM. V lost 2 bases to trimming and J lost 2 bases, with 10 bases between them. CDR3 region: CASSLPTATYNEQFF. The CDR3 nucleotides are TGTGCCAGCAGTTTACCGACAGCTACCTACAATGAGCAGTTCTTC.

The rearrangement uses TRBV7-9 and TRBJ1-1; a weak D match, TRBD1 (6 bases). CDR1 SEHNR and CDR2 FQNEAQ come from the germline V gene (reference sequence). Between the trimmed V and J ends, which lost 1 base and 7 bases, there was a span of 16 bases. The CDR3 has 15 residues. The CDR3 is CASSLDGNRANEAFF. The CDR3 DNA reads TGTGCCAGCAGCTTAGATGGGAACAGGGCGAATGAAGCTTTCTTT.

This chain connects TRBV5-1 to TRBJ2-3, with D unclear. The V end lost 0 bases, the J end lost 0 bases, and 5 bases lay between the germline ends. The CDR3 is made up of 14 amino acids. CDR1 and CDR2 (germline): SGHRS, YFSETQ. The CDR3 DNA follows: TGCGCCAGCAGCTTGGCAGTAAGCACAGATACGCAGTATTTT. It is translated as CASSLAVSTDTQYF.

The chain has TRBV18 and TRBJ2-7; 7 nucleotides agree with TRBD1. Looked up from germline, CDR1 is KGHSH and CDR2 is LQKENI. Trimming at V came to 3 bases and at J to 3 bases, leaving 5 bases not matched to a gene. This CDR3 comprises 14 residues. The CDR3 DNA sequence: TGTGCCAGCTCACCCACAGGGGCCTACTACGAGCAGTACTTC. Protein product: CASSPTGAYYEQYF.

The V and J genes are TRBV29-1 and TRBJ2-7; 7 bases map to TRBD1. The V segment lost 6 bases and the J segment 2 bases; nucleotides outside the gene matches: 4. The CDR3 contains 12 residues. Germline V gene sequence: CDR1 SQVTM, CDR2 ANQGSEA. The CDR3 DNA sequence: TGCAGCGTATCAGGGGGTACCTACGAGCAGTACTTC. It specifies CSVSGGTYEQYF.